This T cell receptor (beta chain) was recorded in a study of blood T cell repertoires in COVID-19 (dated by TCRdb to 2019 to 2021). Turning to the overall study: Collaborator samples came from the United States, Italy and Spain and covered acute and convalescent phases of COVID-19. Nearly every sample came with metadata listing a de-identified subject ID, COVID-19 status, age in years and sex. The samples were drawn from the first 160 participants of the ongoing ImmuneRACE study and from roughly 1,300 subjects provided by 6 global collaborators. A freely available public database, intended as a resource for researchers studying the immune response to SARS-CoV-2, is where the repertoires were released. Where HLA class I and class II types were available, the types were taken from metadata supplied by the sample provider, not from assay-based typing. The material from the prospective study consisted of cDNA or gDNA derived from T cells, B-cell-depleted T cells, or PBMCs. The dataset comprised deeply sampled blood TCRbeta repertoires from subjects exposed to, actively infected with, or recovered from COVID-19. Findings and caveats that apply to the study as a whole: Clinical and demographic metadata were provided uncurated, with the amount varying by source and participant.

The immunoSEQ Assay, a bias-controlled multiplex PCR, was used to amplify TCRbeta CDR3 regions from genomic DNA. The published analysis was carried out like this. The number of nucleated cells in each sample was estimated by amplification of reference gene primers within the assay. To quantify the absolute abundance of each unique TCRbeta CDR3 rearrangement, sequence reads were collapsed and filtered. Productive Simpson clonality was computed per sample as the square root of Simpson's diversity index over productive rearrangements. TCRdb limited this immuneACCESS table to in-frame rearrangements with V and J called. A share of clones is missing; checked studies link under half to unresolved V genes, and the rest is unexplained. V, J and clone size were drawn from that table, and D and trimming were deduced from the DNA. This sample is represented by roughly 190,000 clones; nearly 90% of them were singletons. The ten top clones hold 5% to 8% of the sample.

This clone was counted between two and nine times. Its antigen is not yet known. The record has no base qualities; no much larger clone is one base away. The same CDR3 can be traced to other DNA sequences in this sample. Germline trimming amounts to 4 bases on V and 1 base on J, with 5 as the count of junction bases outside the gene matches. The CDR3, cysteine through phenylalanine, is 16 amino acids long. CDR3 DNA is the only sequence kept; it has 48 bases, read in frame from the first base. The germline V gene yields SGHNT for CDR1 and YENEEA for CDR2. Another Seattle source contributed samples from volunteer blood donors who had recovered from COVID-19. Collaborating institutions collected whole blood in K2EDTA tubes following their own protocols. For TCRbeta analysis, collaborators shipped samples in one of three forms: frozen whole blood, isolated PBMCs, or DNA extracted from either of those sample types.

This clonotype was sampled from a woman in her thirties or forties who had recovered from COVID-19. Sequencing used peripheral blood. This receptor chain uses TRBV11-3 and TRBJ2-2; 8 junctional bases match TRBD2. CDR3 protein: CASSSREGRNTGELFF. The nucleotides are TGTGCCAGCAGCTCTCGGGAGGGCCGGAACACCGGGGAGCTGTTTTTT.